This record covers a single TCR beta chain. CDR1 and CDR2 (germline): KGHSH, LQKENI. The CDR3 has 15 residues. Trimming took off 3 bases at V and 2 bases at J, with 8 bases between the two ends. This sample is part of a study of preoperative IRX-2 immunotherapy in early breast cancer. Sequencing used immunoSEQ multiplex PCR; TCRdb keeps in-frame clones, though not all of them. In the table there are approximately 100,000 clones, around 86% of which are singletons. The treatment denotes: preoperative locoregional IRX-2 cytokine immunotherapy. This phase Ib study tested locoregional IRX-2 cytokine immunotherapy given before surgery.

The genes are TRBV18 and TRBJ2-6, with a tentative D call TRBD2 (5 bases). This clonotype originated in a human donor with breast cancer. The specimen was tumor tissue, collected after IRX-2 immunotherapy. The CDR3 nucleotides are TGTGCCAGCTCACCTTACGGGACTGGGGCCAACGTCCTGACTTTC. This translates into CASSPYGTGANVLTF.